These 12 T cell receptor beta chains share one sample of origin, sequenced in a study of blood T cell repertoires in COVID-19. Data came from immunoSEQ multiplex PCR; TCRdb stores just in-frame clones and leaves some out. This table holds roughly 290,000 clones, approximately 85% found once. Input material: PBMCs or T cells enriched from blood (not recorded which). These receptors all stem from a man aged 25 to 40 who had recovered from COVID-19.

The chain couples TRBV18 to TRBJ1-2, with 8 bases that match TRBD1. The length of the CDR3 is 12 residues. Trimming cost V 3 bases and J 8 bases; bases outside gene matches: 2. CDR1 is KGHSH, CDR2 LQKENI, per germline. The CDR3 region has the DNA TGTGCCAGCTCACCCGGGACAGGCGGCTACACCTTC. It yields the protein CASSPGTGGYTF.

V usage is TRBV3-1 (or the pseudogene TRBV3-2) and J usage is TRBJ2-7; 8 positions agree with TRBD2. CDR1 is LGHDT and CDR2 is YNNKEL in the germline V gene (reference sequence). The CDR3 runs 19 residues. J lost 2 bases, V lost 0 bases, and 15 bases had no gene match. CDR3 in DNA: TGTGCCAGCAGCCAAGATCCAGCGGGGGCCCAAATGAAAACCTACGAGCAGTACTTC. As protein: CASSQDPAGAQMKTYEQYF.

In its sample, this clone was seen once. CDR3 sequence (DNA): TGTGCCATCAGTGAAACGATCCGGGACAGCTTTTTGGGTCAGCCCCAGCATTTT. As protein: CAISETIRDSFLGQPQHF. This chain uses TRBV10-3 with TRBJ1-5, with 7 bases matching TRBD1. The CDR3 has 18 amino acids. Germline V CDR1 and CDR2: ENHRY, SYGVKD. The J segment lost 6 bases and the V segment lost 3 bases, leaving 17 bases of the junction unmatched.

The V call is TRBV30, the J call TRBJ1-2, with 9 bases lining up with TRBD1. V shed 8 bases, J shed 4 bases, and the junction held 5 bases outside the gene matches. This CDR3 is 12 amino acids long. Germline V gives CDR1 GTSNPN, CDR2 SVGIG (reference sequence). CDR3 loop: CASYRGLYGYTF. CDR3 DNA sequence: TGTGCCAGCTACAGGGGGCTCTATGGCTACACCTTC. The full variable domain, its missing parts supplied by reference TRBV30 and TRBJ1-2, is SQTIHQWPATLVQPVGSPLSLECTVEGTSNPNLYWYRQAAGRGLQLLFYSVGIGQISSEVPQNLSASRPQDRQFILSSKKLLLSDSGFYLCASYRGLYGYTFGSGTRLTVV.

The V and J genes are TRBV2 and TRBJ2-5; D is uncertain. Trimming removed 7 bases from V and 5 bases from J, with 8 bases in between. CDR3 size: 11 residues. Germline CDR1 SNHLY, CDR2 FYNNEI. The CDR3 reads CASTERETQYF. CDR3 DNA: TGTGCCAGCACCGAGAGGGAGACCCAGTACTTC.

The CDR3 protein is CASSNQAEFGGRGSHNEQFF. In DNA, the CDR3 is TGTGCCAGTAGTAATCAGGCGGAGTTTGGTGGCAGGGGTTCCCACAATGAGCAGTTCTTC. The rearrangement joins TRBV19 to TRBJ2-1; TRBD1 might be the D (6 bases). Trimming took off 4 bases at V and 5 bases at J, with 30 bases between the two ends. The CDR3 totals 20 residues. The germline CDR1 and CDR2 sequences are LNHDA and SQIVND (reference sequence).

DNA of the CDR3: TGTGCCACCAGCAAGGGACAGGGGGTTTACGGGACTGAAGCTTTCTTT. It is translated as CATSKGQGVYGTEAFF. The chain recombines TRBV15 with TRBJ1-1; 11 bases fit TRBD1. CDR3 length: 16 amino acids. Per the germline V gene, CDR1 is LNHNV and CDR2 is YYDKDF (reference sequence). V gave up 4 bases and J gave up 5 bases; unmatched junction bases: 9.

This clone was counted a single time. The rearrangement links TRBV9 to TRBJ2-5, with 12 nucleotides matching TRBD2. After removal of 0 bases from V and 5 bases from J, the junction contained 8 bases not matched to a gene. Germline V gene lookup returns CDR1 SGDLS and CDR2 YYNGEE. The CDR3 length is 17 residues. The CDR3 sequence is CASSVGASGGGGETQYF. For the CDR3, the DNA is TGTGCCAGCAGCGTAGGAGCTAGCGGGGGGGGCGGGGAGACCCAGTACTTC.

V is TRBV29-1 and J is TRBJ1-3, with unresolved D. V lost 4 bases, J lost 0 bases, and 10 bases lay in between. Germline values: CDR1 SQVTM, CDR2 ANQGSEA. The CDR3 has 14 residues. CDR3 sequence (DNA): TGCAGCGTTGGGATAGGAGGCTCTGGAAACACCATATATTTT. It encodes CSVGIGGSGNTIYF. Variable domain in full (rest from reference TRBV29-1 and TRBJ1-3): SAVISQKPSRDICQRGTSLTIQCQVDSQVTMMFWYRQQPGQSLTLIATANQGSEATYESGFVIDKFPISRPNLTFSTLTVSNMSPEDSSIYLCSVGIGGSGNTIYFGEGSWLTVV.

The chain has TRBV20-1 and TRBJ2-7; perhaps TRBD1 as D (5 bases). Per germline, CDR1 DFQATT and CDR2 SNEGSKA (reference sequence). Between the trimmed V and J ends, which lost 3 bases and 6 bases, there was a span of 12 bases. The CDR3 spans 12 residues. CDR3 protein: CSASRAGREQYF. The CDR3 DNA sequence: TGCAGTGCTAGTAGGGCAGGGCGCGAGCAGTACTTC.

The rearrangement joins TRBV12-3 or TRBV12-4 to TRBJ2-1, with D unresolved. Trimming removed 3 bases at V and 6 bases at J, with 6 bases between. The CDR3 runs 12 residues. CDR3 nucleotide sequence: TGTGCCAGCAGTTTTAGTAGCAATGAGCAGTTCTTC. Translated: CASSFSSNEQFF.

This chain connects TRBV6-4 to TRBJ1-2, with 12 bases aligning to TRBD1. CDR1 MRHNA and CDR2 SNTAGT come from the germline V gene. The CDR3 is made up of 16 amino acids. V shed 4 bases, J shed 6 bases, and the junction held 9 bases outside the gene matches. This chain's CDR3 is CASSVRAGTGGDGYTF. The CDR3 nucleotides are TGTGCCAGCAGTGTTCGAGCCGGGACAGGGGGCGATGGCTACACCTTC.